This T cell receptor (beta chain) was sequenced in a study of tumor-infiltrating lymphocytes in primary liver carcinoma. Total RNA amounting to roughly 450 ng was the source from which TCR beta cDNA was made with a constant-region primer. Amplification in three nested multiplex PCR rounds with slightly modified ARM-PCR gave rise to TCR beta libraries. In the first two PCR rounds, TRBV1-TRBV30 forward primers were paired with a C-beta reverse primer, and each round lasted approximately 9 cycles. TCRdb recomputed calls from the multiplex PCR reads with MiXCR, one row per CDR3 protein. The profile shows around 78,000 distinct CDR3 sequences, 71% of them singletons. On this clonotype itself: At one end the junction does not follow the germline gene, possibly because of a read error.

RNA and DNA were co-extracted from about 19-30 mg of unsorted bulk tissue. CDR3 length equals 17 residues. The germline gives CDR1 SGHNT, CDR2 YENEEA. This TCR was sampled from a woman aged 55-70 years with primary liver carcinoma and hepatitis B virus infection. V and J are TRBV11-3 and TRBJ2-3; TRBD1 is a possible D gene (5 bases). Sequencing was carried out using liver tumor tissue from sampling region 4. Regarding subset: tumor region T4, right-lateral pole. The CDR3 DNA is TGTGTCAGCAGCTTTTCGTTTCGGCCGCTACGGACAAATACGCAGTATTTT. It translates to CVSSFSFRPLRTNTQYF.